This T cell receptor beta chain was identified in a study of molecular identifiers for immune sequencing clone quantification. TCRdb reprocessed the PCR reads with MiXCR, giving one entry per CDR3 protein. The top ten hold under 0.95% of the sample, which has 600,000 to 650,000 distinct CDR3 sequences, around 20% seen once. This clonotype came up many times. Based on a CD8+CD4-CCR7+CD45RA+ profile, naive CD8 T cells were sorted. Looked up from germline, CDR1 is SGHTA and CDR2 is FQGNSA. The CDR3 loop spans 14 amino acids. Trimming removed 2 bases at V and 0 bases at J, with 7 bases between. The material sequenced was naive CD8+ T cells from blood, with Jurkat cell RNA spiked in. Subset meaning: FACS-sorted CD8+CD4-CCR7+CD45RA+ naive T cells. The source of this sequence is a human donor in good health. Some libraries in this study had Jurkat cell RNA spiked in. The gene calls are TRBV7-2 and TRBJ2-5; no reliable D call. CDR3 residues: CASSLTPYQETQYF. In DNA, the CDR3 is TGTGCCAGCAGCTTAACACCGTACCAAGAGACCCAGTACTTC. The full variable domain, with the rest looked up from reference TRBV7-2 and TRBJ2-5, is GAGVSQSPSNKVTEKGKDVELRCDPISGHTALYWYRQSLGQGLEFLIYFQGNSAPDKSGLPSDRFSAERTGGSVSTLTIQRTQQEDSAVYLCASSLTPYQETQYFGPGTRLLVL.